A selection of T cell receptor beta chains follows, all from one sample in a study of T cells in localized non-small cell lung cancer. The assay was immunoSEQ multiplex PCR, and TCRdb's table has in-frame clones only and misses some. The sample shows roughly 58,000 clones, 75% to 85% of them seen only once. The specimen was PBMCs, collected before any cancer treatment. Receptors were obtained from a man aged 40 to 70 with stage II lung adenocarcinoma. CDR3s include the opening cysteine and the closing phenylalanine or tryptophan. The D gene is left open where the match is weak. Clone size appears in some rows only: once, few, many, or a class for an expanded clone.

TRBV6-1	NA	TRBJ1-2	NA	TGTGCCAGCCGGCCCCGGGGCCCTTCTCGTGGCTACACCTTC	CASRPRGPSRGYTF
TRBV6-6	NA	TRBJ2-7	TRBD2	TGTGCCAGCAGTGGGGGGAGCGGGAGTACCCTCTACGAGCAGTACTTC	CASSGGSGSTLYEQYF
TRBV7-8	NA	TRBJ1-5	TRBD1	TGTGCCAGCAGCCCTACAGGGGATCAGCCCCAGCATTTT	CASSPTGDQPQHF
TRBV5-6	NA	TRBJ2-7	TRBD1	TGTGCCAGCAGGCACCGCCAGGACAGGGTTACGAACGAGCAGTACTTC	CASRHRQDRVTNEQYF
TRBV2	NA	TRBJ2-5	NA	TGTGCCAGCAAGACTCCCGGGAACCAAGAGACCCAGTACTTC	CASKTPGNQETQYF
TRBV2	NA	TRBJ1-5	TRBD1	TGTGCCAGCAGTGAAAGGAGGGGAGGGACAGTCAATCAGCCCCAGCATTTT	CASSERRGGTVNQPQHF
TRBV15	few	TRBJ2-7	TRBD1	TGTGCCACCAGCAGCTACATTGGGACAGGCCGGGCCTCCTACGAGCAGTACTTC	CATSSYIGTGRASYEQYF
TRBV2	NA	TRBJ1-1	TRBD1	TGTGCCAGCAGTTCACAGGGGAGGAGCACTGAAGCTTTCTTT	CASSSQGRSTEAFF
TRBV5-1	few	TRBJ1-2	NA	TGCGCCAGCAGCTTGGACGGCAGGGACCACTATGGCTACACCTTC	CASSLDGRDHYGYTF
TRBV27	NA	TRBJ1-5	NA	TGTGCCAGCAGTTTATCGACAGAGGGCAATCAGCCCCAGCATTTT	CASSLSTEGNQPQHF
TRBV4-1	NA	TRBJ1-2	NA	TGCGCCAGCAGCCAAGATGCGGCGACTAACTATGGCTACACCTTC	CASSQDAATNYGYTF
TRBV9	NA	TRBJ2-1	NA	TGTGCCAGCAGCGTTAGCGATGAGCAGTTCTTC	CASSVSDEQFF
TRBV7-8	NA	TRBJ2-7	TRBD2	TGTGCCAGCAGCTGGGGGGGAACCTACGAGCAGTACTTC	CASSWGGTYEQYF
TRBV11-1	NA	TRBJ2-2	NA	TGTGCCAGCAGCCGGGAGATCGGGGCCGGGGAGCTGTTTTTT	CASSREIGAGELFF
TRBV27	NA	TRBJ1-1	TRBD1	TGTGCCAGCAGTTTCGGGACAGGGGGGGGTATGAACACTGAAGCTTTCTTT	CASSFGTGGGMNTEAFF
TRBV6-1	NA	TRBJ2-3	NA	TGTGCCAGCAGTGAACCTGGGGGAGCTTTGAGCACAGATACGCAGTATTTT	CASSEPGGALSTDTQYF
TRBV20-1	NA	TRBJ2-1	NA	TGCAACGTACAGGGTGCGAATGAGCAGTTCTTC	CNVQGANEQFF
TRBV5-1	NA	TRBJ2-3	NA	TGCGCCAGCAGCTTGTCTCAGAGCACAGATACGCAGTATTTT	CASSLSQSTDTQYF
TRBV14	NA	TRBJ2-7	NA	TGTGCCAGCAGCCAAGAGATTATACCTACCTACGAGCAGTACTTC	CASSQEIIPTYEQYF
TRBV5-1	NA	TRBJ1-1	TRBD1	TGCGCCAGCAGCGTGGACAGGGGGAGGAACACTGAAGCTTTCTTT	CASSVDRGRNTEAFF
TRBV6-1	NA	TRBJ2-7	NA	TGTGCCAGCAGTGAAGCCCCCGAGCAGTACTTC	CASSEAPEQYF
TRBV6-5	NA	TRBJ2-7	NA	TGTGCCAGCAGCCTCGACATATCCTACGAGCAGTACTTC	CASSLDISYEQYF
TRBV29-1	NA	TRBJ2-7	NA	TGCAGCGTTGAGGACAGCCTCTCCTACGAGCAGTACTTC	CSVEDSLSYEQYF
TRBV7-3	few	TRBJ2-1	NA	TGTGCCAGCAGCTTAGCGACATACCCCTACAATGAGCAGTTCTTC	CASSLATYPYNEQFF
TRBV5-4	NA	TRBJ1-1	NA	TGTGCCAGCACCAAGGGGGTTCTCACTGAAGCTTTCTTT	CASTKGVLTEAFF
TRBV7-2	once	TRBJ2-7	TRBD2	TGTGCCAGCAGCCGATATAGCGGGAGGGGCTACGAGCAGTACTTC	CASSRYSGRGYEQYF
TRBV19	few	TRBJ1-1	TRBD1	TGTGCCAGTGAGGACAGGGCGGGCACTGAAGCTTTCTTT	CASEDRAGTEAFF
TRBV7-2	NA	TRBJ2-1	TRBD2	TGTGCCAGCAGCTTAGGATGGCAAAGCGGGAGTTACAATGAGCAGTTCTTC	CASSLGWQSGSYNEQFF
TRBV27	NA	TRBJ1-2	TRBD1	TGTGCCAGCACCGGAGGGCCCGGACAGGGAAAGCCTTACGATGGCTACACCTTC	CASTGGPGQGKPYDGYTF
TRBV5-1	NA	TRBJ1-1	NA	TGCGCCAGCAGCTTGGTCTTGGACGGCACTGAAGCTTTCTTT	CASSLVLDGTEAFF
TRBV11-1	NA	TRBJ2-7	TRBD1	TGTGCCAGCACCGCCCCAGGGGGCTACGAGCAGTACTTC	CASTAPGGYEQYF
TRBV9	NA	TRBJ2-2	NA	TGTGCCAGCAGCGTATTAGCAGGCAGGTTGGCCGGGGAGCTGTTTTTT	CASSVLAGRLAGELFF
TRBV6-5	NA	TRBJ1-4	NA	TGTGCCAGCAGTTCAGAGTCCTCAGGGGAAAAACTGTTTTTT	CASSSESSGEKLFF
TRBV4-3	NA	TRBJ2-3	TRBD2	TGCGCCAGCAGTTCAGGGGCTAGCGGGCTTACAGATACGCAGTATTTT	CASSSGASGLTDTQYF
TRBV5-1	NA	TRBJ2-5	NA	TGCGCCAGCAGCTTGGCCGGGCGGACCGAGACCCAGTACTTC	CASSLAGRTETQYF
TRBV9	NA	TRBJ2-7	NA	TGTGCCAGCAGCGTAGGGACACGGTTGGACGAGCAGTACTTC	CASSVGTRLDEQYF
TRBV13	few	TRBJ2-1	NA	TGTGCCAGCAGCTTATCAGGGTTAGTCCGGGAGACGGATGAGCAGTTCTTC	CASSLSGLVRETDEQFF
TRBV5-8	NA	TRBJ1-1	TRBD1	TGTGCCAGCAGCTTAACAGGGGGCAGGACTGAAGCTTTCTTT	CASSLTGGRTEAFF
TRBV7-2	NA	TRBJ1-1	NA	TGTGCCAGCAGCTCCCCGTCAGGGAATACTGAAGCTTTCTTT	CASSSPSGNTEAFF
TRBV7-9	NA	TRBJ1-3	TRBD1	TGTGCCAGCCGACGGGACAGGGGACACACCATATATTTT	CASRRDRGHTIYF
TRBV2	NA	TRBJ1-2	NA	TGTGCCAGCACCCTACGGGGCACAAACTATGGCTACACCTTC	CASTLRGTNYGYTF
TRBV29-1	once	TRBJ2-2	TRBD2	TGCAGCGTTCTAGCGGGGACGGCGAACACCGGGGAGCTGTTTTTT	CSVLAGTANTGELFF
TRBV4-1	NA	TRBJ2-2	NA	TGCGCCAGCAGCCCACTCTCGGACAGTCCCGGGGAGCTGTTTTTT	CASSPLSDSPGELFF
TRBV18	NA	TRBJ2-1	NA	TGTGCCAGCTCACCACAGACGGAGAGCTCCTACAATGAGCAGTTCTTC	CASSPQTESSYNEQFF
TRBV30	few	TRBJ1-2	NA	TGTGCCTGGAGTCTTGAACGGTTCTATGGCTACACCTTC	CAWSLERFYGYTF
TRBV30	NA	TRBJ1-5	NA	TGTGCCTGGAGCATCGGACACATTAGCAATCAGCCCCAGCATTTT	CAWSIGHISNQPQHF
TRBV5-4	NA	TRBJ1-1	TRBD1	TGTGCCAGCAGCTTGCCGGGGAGGGGGCAAACTGAAGCTTTCTTT	CASSLPGRGQTEAFF
TRBV6-6	NA	TRBJ1-2	NA	TGTGCCAGCAGTTACTCGGCCACCACTAACTATGGCTACACCTTC	CASSYSATTNYGYTF
TRBV19	once	TRBJ1-2	NA	TGTGCCAGTAGAGTCGCAGGGACCTATGGCTACACCTTC	CASRVAGTYGYTF
TRBV12-5	NA	TRBJ2-2	TRBD1	TGTGCTAGTGGTTTGGGACAGGGAGCGACCACCGGGGAGCTGTTTTTT	CASGLGQGATTGELFF
TRBV2	NA	TRBJ1-5	NA	TGTGCCAGCAGTGAATCGGGGGGCAATCAGCCCCAGCATTTT	CASSESGGNQPQHF
TRBV28	NA	TRBJ1-1	NA	TGTGCCAGCAGCACGACAGGTATGGCTTTCTTT	CASSTTGMAFF
TRBV6-5	NA	TRBJ1-5	NA	TGTGCCAGCAGAACGGGTGATCAGCCCCAGCATTTT	CASRTGDQPQHF
TRBV7-7	NA	TRBJ2-3	NA	TGTGCTAGCAGCTTCGGGTCTAGCTCTACGCAGTATTTT	CASSFGSSSTQYF
TRBV2	few	TRBJ1-2	NA	TGTGCCAGCAGTGATGTCATGGGACGGTATGGCTACACCTTC	CASSDVMGRYGYTF